This TCR beta chain is drawn from a study of blood T cell repertoires in COVID-19. About the study: T cells, B-cell-depleted T cells, or PBMCs supplied cDNA or gDNA.

Germline values: CDR1 MDHEN, CDR2 SYDVKM. The CDR3 contains 14 residues. The V end was cut by 8 bases, the J end by 1 base, with 14 bases between. The Seattle patients joined while their infection was active and were tracked longitudinally afterward. Per the study methods: Estimation of nucleated cell counts relied on the amplification of reference gene primers. Profiling relied on immunoSEQ multiplex PCR, and the TCRdb table lists in-frame clones only, not all of them. V and J calls and clone size come straight from that table; D and trimming were deduced from the DNA. The sample has hundreds of thousands of clones, more than 70% seen once.

The chain joins TRBV28 to TRBJ1-2, with D perhaps TRBD1 (5 bases). The TCR was taken from a woman in her 30s with COVID-19, enrolled during active disease. What was sequenced was peripheral blood. The CDR3, as DNA: TGTGCCAGCTCGGAGCGGGGGGTTAACTATGGCTACACCTTC. Its protein is CASSERGVNYGYTF.